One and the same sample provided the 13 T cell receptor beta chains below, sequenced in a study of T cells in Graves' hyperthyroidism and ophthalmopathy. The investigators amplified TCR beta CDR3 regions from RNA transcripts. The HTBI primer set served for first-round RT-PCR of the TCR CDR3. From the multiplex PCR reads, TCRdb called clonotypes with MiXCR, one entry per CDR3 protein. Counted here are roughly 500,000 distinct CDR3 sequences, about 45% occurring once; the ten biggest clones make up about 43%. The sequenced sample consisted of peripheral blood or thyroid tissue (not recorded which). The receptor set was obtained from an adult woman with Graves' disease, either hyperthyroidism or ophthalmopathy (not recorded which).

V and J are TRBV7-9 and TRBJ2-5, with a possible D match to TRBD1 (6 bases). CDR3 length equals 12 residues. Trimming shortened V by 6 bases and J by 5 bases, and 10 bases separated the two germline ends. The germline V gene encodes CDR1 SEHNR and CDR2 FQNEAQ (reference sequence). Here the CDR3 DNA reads TGTGCCAGCAGTACCACAGGGGAGACCCAGTACTTC. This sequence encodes CASSTTGETQYF.

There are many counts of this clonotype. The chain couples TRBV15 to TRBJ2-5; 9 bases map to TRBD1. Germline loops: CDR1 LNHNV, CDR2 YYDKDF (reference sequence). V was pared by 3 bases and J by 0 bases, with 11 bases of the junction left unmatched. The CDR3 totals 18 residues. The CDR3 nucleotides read TGTGCCACCAGCAGTGAAGAACCGACAGGGGGATACCAAGAGACCCAGTACTTC. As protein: CATSSEEPTGGYQETQYF.

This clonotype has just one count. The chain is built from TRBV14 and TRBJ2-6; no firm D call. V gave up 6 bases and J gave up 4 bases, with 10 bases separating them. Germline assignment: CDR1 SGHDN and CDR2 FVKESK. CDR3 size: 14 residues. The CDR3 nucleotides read TGTGCCAGCAGTCCAGGAGACGGGGCCAACGTCCTGACTTTC. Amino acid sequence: CASSPGDGANVLTF.

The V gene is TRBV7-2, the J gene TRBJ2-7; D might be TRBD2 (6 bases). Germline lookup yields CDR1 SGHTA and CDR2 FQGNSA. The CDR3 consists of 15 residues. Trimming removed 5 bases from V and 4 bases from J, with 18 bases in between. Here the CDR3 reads CASSNNKGGGYEQYF. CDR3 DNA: TGTGCCAGCAGCAACAACAAGGGCGGAGGGTACGAGCAGTACTTC. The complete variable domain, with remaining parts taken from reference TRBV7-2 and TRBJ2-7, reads GAGVSQSPSNKVTEKGKDVELRCDPISGHTALYWYRQSLGQGLEFLIYFQGNSAPDKSGLPSDRFSAERTGGSVSTLTIQRTQQEDSAVYLCASSNNKGGGYEQYFGPGTRLTVT.

The CDR3 loop reads CSASNVGGTEAFF. CDR3 nucleotides: TGCAGCGCCTCGAACGTTGGGGGCACTGAAGCTTTCTTT. The rearrangement joins TRBV20-1 to TRBJ1-1, with D perhaps matching TRBD1 (5 bases). Germline assignment: CDR1 DFQATT and CDR2 SNEGSKA (reference sequence). CDR3 length: 13 residues.

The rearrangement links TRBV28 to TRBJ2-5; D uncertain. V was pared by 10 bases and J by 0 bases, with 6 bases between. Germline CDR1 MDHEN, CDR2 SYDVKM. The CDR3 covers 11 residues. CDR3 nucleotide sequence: TGTGCCACCTTGTACCAAGAGACCCAGTACTTC. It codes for CATLYQETQYF.

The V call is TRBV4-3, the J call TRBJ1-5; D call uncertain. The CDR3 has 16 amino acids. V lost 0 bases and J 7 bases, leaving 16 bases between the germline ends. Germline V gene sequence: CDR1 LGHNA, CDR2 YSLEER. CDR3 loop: CASSQENSKPGQPQHF. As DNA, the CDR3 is TGCGCCAGCAGCCAAGAGAATAGTAAACCCGGGCAGCCCCAGCATTTT.

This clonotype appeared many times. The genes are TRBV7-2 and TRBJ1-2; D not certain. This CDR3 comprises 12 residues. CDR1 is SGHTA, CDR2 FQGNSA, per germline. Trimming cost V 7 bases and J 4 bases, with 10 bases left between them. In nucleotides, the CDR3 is TGTGCCAGCACCATTCAGAGCTATGGCTACACCTTC. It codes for CASTIQSYGYTF.

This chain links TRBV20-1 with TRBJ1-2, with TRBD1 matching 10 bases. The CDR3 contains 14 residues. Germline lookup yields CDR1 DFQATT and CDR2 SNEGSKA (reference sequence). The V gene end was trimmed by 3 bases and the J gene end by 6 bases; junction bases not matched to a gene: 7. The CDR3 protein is CSAREKGQGNGYTF. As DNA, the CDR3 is TGCAGTGCTAGGGAAAAGGGACAGGGGAATGGCTACACCTTC.

CDR3 in amino acids: CASRQGLSVNSPLHF. In DNA, the CDR3 is TGCGCCAGCCGGCAGGGGTTGTCCGTTAATTCACCCCTCCACTTT. This chain links TRBV5-1 with TRBJ1-6, with TRBD1 as a possible D gene (6 bases). Germline assignment: CDR1 SGHRS and CDR2 YFSETQ. The V end was cut by 7 bases, the J end by 6 bases, with 17 bases between. The CDR3 length is 15 residues. The variable domain in full, completed from reference TRBV5-1 and TRBJ1-6, reads KAGVTQTPRYLIKTRGQQVTLSCSPISGHRSVSWYQQTPGQGLQFLFEYFSETQRNKGNFPGRFSGRQFSNSRSEMNVSTLELGDSALYLCASRQGLSVNSPLHFGNGTRLTVT.

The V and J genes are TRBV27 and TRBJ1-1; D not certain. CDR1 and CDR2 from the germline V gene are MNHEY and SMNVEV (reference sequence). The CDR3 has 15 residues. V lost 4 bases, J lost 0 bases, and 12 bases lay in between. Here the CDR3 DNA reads TGTGCCAGCAGTTCGCGACGGAGAATGAACACTGAAGCTTTCTTT. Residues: CASSSRRRMNTEAFF.

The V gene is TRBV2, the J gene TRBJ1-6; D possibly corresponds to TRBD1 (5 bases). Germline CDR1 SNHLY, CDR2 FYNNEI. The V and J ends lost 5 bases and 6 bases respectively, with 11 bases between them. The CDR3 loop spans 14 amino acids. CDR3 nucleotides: TGTGCCAGCAGTCTGGAAGGGGTTAATTCACCCCTCCACTTT. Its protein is CASSLEGVNSPLHF.

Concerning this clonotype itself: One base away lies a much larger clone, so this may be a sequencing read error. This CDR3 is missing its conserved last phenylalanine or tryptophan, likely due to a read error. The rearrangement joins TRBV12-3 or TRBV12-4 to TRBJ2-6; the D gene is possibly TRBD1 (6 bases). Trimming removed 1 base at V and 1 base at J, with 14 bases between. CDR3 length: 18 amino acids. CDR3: CASSLGQARGSGANVLTS. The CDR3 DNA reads TGTGCCAGCAGTTTAGGACAGGCTCGCGGGTCTGGGGCCAACGTCCTGACTTCC.